This passage covers 11 T cell receptor beta chains from one sample sequenced in a study of blood T cell repertoires in COVID-19. TCRdb keeps only in-frame clones here, not all; method: immunoSEQ multiplex PCR. This sample has 200,000 to 300,000 clones, with 86% found just once. The sequenced sample consisted of PBMCs or T cells enriched from blood (not recorded which). These receptors originate from a woman aged 50 to 60 who had recovered from COVID-19.

The sample holds one count of this clone. This sequence joins TRBV19 and TRBJ1-3; 8 bases agree with TRBD1. Germline V CDR1 and CDR2: LNHDA, SQIVND (reference sequence). The CDR3 covers 15 residues. Losses at the gene ends were 5 bases for V and 5 bases for J; bases not matched to a gene: 8. DNA of the CDR3: TGTGCCAGTAGTCCACGGACAGGGATTCGAAACACCATATATTTT. Its translation is CASSPRTGIRNTIYF.

V gene TRBV5-8 combines with J gene TRBJ1-1; 9 bases line up with TRBD1. Germline CDR1 SGHTS, CDR2 YDEGEE. The ends lost 3 bases at V and 7 bases at J; junction bases unmatched: 7. CDR3 length equals 14 residues. The CDR3 protein is CASSSDRGYGEAFF. As DNA, the CDR3 is TGTGCCAGCAGCTCCGACAGGGGGTATGGTGAAGCTTTCTTT.

The chain recombines TRBV5-1 with TRBJ2-1; D is unclear. The germline V and J ends were trimmed by 0 bases and 5 bases, with 9 bases remaining between them. The CDR3 contains 14 residues. The germline V gene has CDR1 SGHRS and CDR2 YFSETQ. The CDR3 nucleotides read TGCGCCAGCAGCTTGGGGTACACCCACAATGAGCAGTTCTTC. It encodes CASSLGYTHNEQFF.

The rearrangement joins TRBV5-4 to TRBJ1-4; D not resolved. V gave up 4 bases and J gave up 0 bases, with 4 bases separating them. Germline lookup yields CDR1 SGHNT and CDR2 YYREEE (reference sequence). The CDR3 is 13 residues long. The CDR3 loop is CASSPATNEKLFF. CDR3 in DNA: TGTGCCAGCAGCCCAGCAACTAATGAAAAACTGTTTTTT.

The chain couples TRBV4-3 to TRBJ1-2; 10 nucleotides match TRBD1. In germline, CDR1 is LGHNA, CDR2 YSLEER. CDR3 length: 15 residues. The junction had 4 bases not matched to a gene; V was cut back by 4 bases and J by 2 bases. CDR3 protein: CASSLRTGGNYGYTF. The CDR3 DNA reads as TGCGCCAGCAGCCTGCGGACAGGGGGGAACTATGGCTACACCTTC.

In this sample, this clone turned up once. The V and J genes are TRBV30 and TRBJ2-3, with D possibly TRBD2 on 6 matching bases. V was pared by 2 bases and J by 5 bases, with 14 bases between. Germline V gene sequence: CDR1 GTSNPN, CDR2 SVGIG (reference sequence). The CDR3 totals 14 residues. CDR3 bases: TGTGCCTGGAGTCCCGGGAGCGGGTTAGATACGCAGTATTTT. It is translated as CAWSPGSGLDTQYF.

The CDR3 here is CASSLRQANQPQHF. The CDR3 nucleotides read TGTGCCAGCAGCCTACGACAGGCCAATCAGCCCCAGCATTTT. The chain carries TRBV7-2 and TRBJ1-5; a possible D gene is TRBD1 (6 bases). The CDR3 runs to 14 residues. From germline, CDR1 is SGHTA and CDR2 FQGNSA. V was shortened by 5 bases and J by 3 bases, with 11 bases between the two germline ends.

The chain recombines TRBV18 with TRBJ1-1; TRBD1 agrees at 7 bases. The length of the CDR3 is 15 residues. V lost 6 bases and J lost 1; bases outside the gene matches: 8. CDR1 and CDR2 from the germline V gene are KGHSH and LQKENI. The CDR3, as DNA: TGTGCCAGCTCCCCCAGGGGGGTTCGGAACACTGAAGCTTTCTTT. This encodes CASSPRGVRNTEAFF.

The V gene is TRBV7-2, the J gene TRBJ2-1; D is uncertain. The CDR3 is 14 residues long. From germline, CDR1 is SGHTA and CDR2 FQGNSA. Trimming removed 7 bases from V and 1 base from J, with 11 bases in between. The CDR3 is CASTQRGSYNEQFF. CDR3 bases: TGTGCCAGCACCCAGCGTGGATCCTACAATGAGCAGTTCTTC.

The chain couples TRBV11-3 to TRBJ1-1; perhaps TRBD1 as D (6 bases). Trimming removed 4 bases at V and 1 base at J, with 13 bases between. Per germline, CDR1 SGHNT and CDR2 YENEEA. This CDR3 is built from 15 residues. CDR3 coding DNA: TGTGCCAGCAGCTCGTACAGGGAGGGGAACACTGAAGCTTTCTTT. Translated: CASSSYREGNTEAFF. The complete variable domain, with remaining parts taken from reference TRBV11-3 and TRBJ1-1, reads EAGVVQSPRYKIIEKKQPVAFWCNPISGHNTLYWYLQNLGQGPELLIRYENEEAVDDSQLPKDRFSAERLKGVDSTLKIQPAELGDSAVYLCASSSYREGNTEAFFGQGTRLTVV.

V and J are TRBV27 and TRBJ2-2; 11 positions agree with TRBD1. V dropped 6 bases and J dropped 7; count of bases not matched to a gene: 4. Germline loops: CDR1 MNHEY, CDR2 SMNVEV (reference sequence). CDR3 length equals 14 residues. The CDR3 reads CASRRTGGGGELFF. The DNA for the CDR3 is TGTGCCAGCAGGAGGACAGGGGGCGGCGGGGAGCTGTTTTTT.